This T cell receptor (beta chain) was captured in a study of T-cell reconstitution after alpha-beta-depleted transplantation in children. It was with unique molecular identifiers that the TCRbeta library was prepared. A single record per CDR3 protein comes from TCRdb applying MiXCR to the PCR reads. The sample carries 500,000 or so distinct CDR3 sequences, about an eighth recorded once. Study-level results: Surviving recipient T cells and intrathymic progenitors accounted for some patients' high TCRbeta diversity at day 60.

From germline, CDR1 is LNHDA and CDR2 SQIVND (reference sequence). This CDR3 comprises 15 residues. Concerning this clonotype: No antigen is known for it. A junction end diverges from the germline sequence, so it may reflect a read error.

The sample here was PBMCs, mostly from graft donor cells, taken 180 days after TCRalphabeta/CD19-depleted stem cell transplant. This sequence was found in a female patient aged 2 to 10 who had a stem cell transplant for aplastic anemia, so the T cells may come from the graft donor. This chain connects TRBV19 to TRBJ2-1, with 12 bases lining up with TRBD1. CDR3: CASSRRDRGHNEQFF. The CDR3 nucleotides read TGTGCCAGTAGCCGGCGGGACAGGGGGCACAATGAGCAGTTCTTT.